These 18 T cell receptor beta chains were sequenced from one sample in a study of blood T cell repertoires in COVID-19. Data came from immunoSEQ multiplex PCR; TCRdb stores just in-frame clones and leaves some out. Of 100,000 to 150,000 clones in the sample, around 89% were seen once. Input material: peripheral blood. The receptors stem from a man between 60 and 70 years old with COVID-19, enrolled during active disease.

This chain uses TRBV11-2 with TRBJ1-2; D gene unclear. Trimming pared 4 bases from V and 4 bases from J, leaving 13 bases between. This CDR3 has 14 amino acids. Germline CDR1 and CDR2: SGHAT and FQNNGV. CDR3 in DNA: TGTGCCAGCAGCTCCCGGAGGGTCGTCTATGGCTACACCTTC. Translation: CASSSRRVVYGYTF.

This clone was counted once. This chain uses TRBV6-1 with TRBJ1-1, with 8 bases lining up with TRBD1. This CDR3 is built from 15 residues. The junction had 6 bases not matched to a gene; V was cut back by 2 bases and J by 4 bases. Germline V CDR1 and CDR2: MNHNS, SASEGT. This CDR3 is CASSESDRVSTEAFF. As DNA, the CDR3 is TGTGCCAGCAGTGAATCGGACAGGGTGAGCACTGAAGCTTTCTTT.

CDR3 amino acids: CASSTRQGDDEQYF. For the CDR3, the DNA is TGTGCCAGCAGCACCCGACAGGGAGACGACGAGCAGTACTTC. The rearrangement joins TRBV7-2 to TRBJ2-7; 7 bases match TRBD1. Germline loops: CDR1 SGHTA, CDR2 FQGNSA. V lost 5 bases, J lost 5 bases, and 9 bases stayed unmatched. There are 14 residues in the CDR3.

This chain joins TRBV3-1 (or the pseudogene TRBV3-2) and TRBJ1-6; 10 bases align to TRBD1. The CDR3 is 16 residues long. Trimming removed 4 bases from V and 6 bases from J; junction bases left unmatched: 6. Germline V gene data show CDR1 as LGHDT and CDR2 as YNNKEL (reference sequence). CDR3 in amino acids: CASSPTRTGGNSPLHF. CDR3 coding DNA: TGTGCCAGCAGCCCTACCCGGACAGGGGGTAATTCACCCCTCCACTTT.

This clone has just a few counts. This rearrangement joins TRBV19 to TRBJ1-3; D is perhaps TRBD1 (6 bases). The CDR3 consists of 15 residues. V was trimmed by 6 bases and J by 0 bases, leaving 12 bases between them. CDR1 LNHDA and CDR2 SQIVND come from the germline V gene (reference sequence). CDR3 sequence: CASSDQGSSGNTIYF. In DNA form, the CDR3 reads TGTGCCAGTAGCGATCAGGGGAGCTCTGGAAACACCATATATTTT.

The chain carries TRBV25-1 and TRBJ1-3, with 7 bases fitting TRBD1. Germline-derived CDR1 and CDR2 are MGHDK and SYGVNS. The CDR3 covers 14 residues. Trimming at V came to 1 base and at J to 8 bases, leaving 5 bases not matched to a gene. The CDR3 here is CASSELRGLDTIYF. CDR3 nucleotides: TGTGCCAGCAGTGAATTAAGGGGGCTGGACACCATATATTTT.

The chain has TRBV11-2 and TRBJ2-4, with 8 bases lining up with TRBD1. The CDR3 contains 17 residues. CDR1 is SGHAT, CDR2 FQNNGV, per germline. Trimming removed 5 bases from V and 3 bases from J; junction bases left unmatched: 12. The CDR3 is CASSRKTPGTGKNIQYF. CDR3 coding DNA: TGTGCCAGCAGCCGAAAGACTCCCGGGACAGGCAAAAACATTCAGTACTTC.

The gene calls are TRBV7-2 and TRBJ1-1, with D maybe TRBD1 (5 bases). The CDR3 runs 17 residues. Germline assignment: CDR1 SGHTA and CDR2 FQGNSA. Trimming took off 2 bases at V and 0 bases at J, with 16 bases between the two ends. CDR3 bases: TGTGCCAGCAGCTTACTCCAGGGTCCCCTAATGAACACTGAAGCTTTCTTT. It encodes CASSLLQGPLMNTEAFF.

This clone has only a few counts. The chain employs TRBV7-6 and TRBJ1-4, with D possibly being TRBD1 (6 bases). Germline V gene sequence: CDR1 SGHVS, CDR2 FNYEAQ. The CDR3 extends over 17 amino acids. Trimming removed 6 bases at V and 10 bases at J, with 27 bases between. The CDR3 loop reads CASRRPDRWGPWRKLFF. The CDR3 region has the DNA TGTGCCAGCAGACGACCAGACAGGTGGGGGCCTTGGAGAAAACTGTTTTTT.

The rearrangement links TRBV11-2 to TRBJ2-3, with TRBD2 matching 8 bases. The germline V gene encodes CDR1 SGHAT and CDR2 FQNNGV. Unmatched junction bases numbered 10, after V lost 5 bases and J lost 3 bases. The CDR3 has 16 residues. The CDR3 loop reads CASSIPQGLVTDTQYF. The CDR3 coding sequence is TGTGCCAGCAGCATCCCTCAGGGACTAGTTACAGATACGCAGTATTTT.

The CDR3 DNA follows: TGTGCCAGCAGCTTAGGGGCCGTCGGGGCCAACGTCCTGACTTTC. Amino acid sequence: CASSLGAVGANVLTF. The chain has TRBV7-2 and TRBJ2-6; D unclear. In germline, CDR1 is SGHTA, CDR2 FQGNSA. This CDR3 contains 15 residues. V dropped 1 base and J dropped 4 bases, with 8 bases sitting between them.

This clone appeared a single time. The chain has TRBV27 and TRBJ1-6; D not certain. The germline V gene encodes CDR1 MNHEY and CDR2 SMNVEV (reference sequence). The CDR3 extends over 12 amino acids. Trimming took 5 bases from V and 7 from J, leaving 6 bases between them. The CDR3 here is CASSPPNSPLHF. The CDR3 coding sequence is TGTGCCAGCAGTCCCCCGAATTCACCCCTCCACTTT.

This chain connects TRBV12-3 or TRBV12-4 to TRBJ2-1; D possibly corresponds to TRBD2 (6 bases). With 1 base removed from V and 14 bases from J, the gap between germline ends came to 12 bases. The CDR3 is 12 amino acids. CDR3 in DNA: TGTGCCAGCAGTTTAGGGGACTCCCGCAAGTTCTTC. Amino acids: CASSLGDSRKFF.

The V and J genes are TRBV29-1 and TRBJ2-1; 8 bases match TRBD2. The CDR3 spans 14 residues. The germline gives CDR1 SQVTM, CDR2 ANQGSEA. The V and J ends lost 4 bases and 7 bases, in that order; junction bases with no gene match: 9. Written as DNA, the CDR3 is TGCAGCGTTGTCCTAGCGGGCCGAGGAAATGAGCAGTTCTTC. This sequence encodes CSVVLAGRGNEQFF.

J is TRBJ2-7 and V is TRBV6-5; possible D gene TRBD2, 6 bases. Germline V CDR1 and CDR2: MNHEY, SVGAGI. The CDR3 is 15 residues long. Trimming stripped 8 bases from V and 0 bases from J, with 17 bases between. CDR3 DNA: TGTGCCAGCTCTCTACTCGGGCGGGGCTCCTACGAGCAGTACTTC. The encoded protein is CASSLLGRGSYEQYF.

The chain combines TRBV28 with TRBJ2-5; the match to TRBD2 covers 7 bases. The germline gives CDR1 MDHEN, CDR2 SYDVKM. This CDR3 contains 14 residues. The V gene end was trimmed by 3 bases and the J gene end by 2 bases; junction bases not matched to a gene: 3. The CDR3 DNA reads TGTGCCAGCAGTTTTCGGGACTATCAAGAGACCCAGTACTTC. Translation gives CASSFRDYQETQYF.

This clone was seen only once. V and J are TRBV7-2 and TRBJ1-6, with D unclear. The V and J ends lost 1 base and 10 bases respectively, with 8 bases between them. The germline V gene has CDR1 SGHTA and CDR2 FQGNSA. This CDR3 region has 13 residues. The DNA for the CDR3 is TGTGCCAGCAGCTTAGGCTGGCAGTCACCCCTCCACTTT. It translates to CASSLGWQSPLHF.

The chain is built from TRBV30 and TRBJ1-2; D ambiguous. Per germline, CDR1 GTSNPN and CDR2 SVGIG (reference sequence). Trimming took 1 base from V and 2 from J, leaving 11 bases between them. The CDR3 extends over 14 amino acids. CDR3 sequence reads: CAWSGQSSNYGYTF. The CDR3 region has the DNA TGTGCCTGGAGTGGTCAGTCATCGAACTATGGCTACACCTTC.